This is a list of T cell receptor beta chains from one sample in a study of response to subunit inactivated influenza vaccine. A single record per CDR3 protein comes from TCRdb applying MiXCR to the RT-PCR reads. Found here are roughly 700,000 distinct CDR3 sequences, roughly 14% of them singletons; the top ten hold around 10%. This specimen consisted of PBMCs from blood, obtained 11 to 12 days after vaccination. Every receptor here comes from a man aged 45 to 65 who received an inactivated influenza vaccine. Both conserved end residues are part of each CDR3. Each record gives: clone size, V gene, J gene, D gene, CDR3 protein, CDR3 DNA. The D gene is left open where the match is weak. Clone size is not always given. Where it is, it says once, few, many or a class for expanded clones.

.,TRBV4-1,TRBJ2-5,.,CASSQDPTDQETQYF,TGCGCCAGCAGCCAAGATCCAACAGACCAAGAGACCCAGTACTTC
few,TRBV5-5,TRBJ2-7,TRBD1,CASSSYSGTGRYEQYF,TGTGCCAGCAGCTCATACTCCGGGACAGGGAGATACGAGCAGTACTTC
few,TRBV6-2/TRBV6-3,TRBJ2-7,.,CASSPRGRGRGEQYF,TGTGCCAGCAGTCCCAGAGGCAGGGGACGAGGGGAGCAGTACTTC
few,TRBV20-1,TRBJ1-5,.,CSASKGGGNQPQHF,TGCAGTGCTAGCAAGGGGGGCGGCAATCAGCCCCAGCATTTT
.,TRBV5-1,TRBJ2-1,TRBD1,CASSLVGQGAGEQFF,TGCGCCAGCAGCTTGGTGGGACAGGGGGCAGGTGAGCAGTTCTTC
few,TRBV9,TRBJ2-3,TRBD1,CASSVEGAADTQYF,TGTGCCAGCAGCGTAGAGGGGGCGGCAGATACGCAGTATTTT
.,TRBV3-1,TRBJ2-7,TRBD2,CASSQRVSGRNSEQYF,TGTGCCAGCAGCCAGAGGGTTAGCGGGAGAAATAGCGAGCAGTACTTC
.,TRBV12-3/TRBV12-4,TRBJ1-2,.,CASSLSGILSNYGYTF,TGTGCCAGCAGTTTATCTGGAATCCTTTCTAACTATGGCTACACCTTC
.,TRBV6-2/TRBV6-3,TRBJ1-6,.,CASSSRIDWTVPYNSPLHF,TGTGCCAGCAGTTCCCGGATCGATTGGACAGTTCCCTATAATTCACCCCTCCACTTT
few,TRBV7-8,TRBJ1-5,TRBD1,CASSPDSWTGAIYSNQPQHF,TGTGCCAGCAGCCCAGATAGTTGGACAGGGGCCATTTATAGCAATCAGCCCCAGCATTTT